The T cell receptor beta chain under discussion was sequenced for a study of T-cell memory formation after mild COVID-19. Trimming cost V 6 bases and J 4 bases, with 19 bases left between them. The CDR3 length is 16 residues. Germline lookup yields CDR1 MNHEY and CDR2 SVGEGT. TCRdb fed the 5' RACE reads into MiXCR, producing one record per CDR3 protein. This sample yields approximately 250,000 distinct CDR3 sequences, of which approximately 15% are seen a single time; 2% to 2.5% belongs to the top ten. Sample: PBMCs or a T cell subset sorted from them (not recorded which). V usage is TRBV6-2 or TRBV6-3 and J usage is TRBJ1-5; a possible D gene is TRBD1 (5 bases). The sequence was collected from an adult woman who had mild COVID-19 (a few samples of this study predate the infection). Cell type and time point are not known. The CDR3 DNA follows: TGTGCCAGCAGCGGGGGAGCAGGGCTGGGGAATCAGCCCCAGCATTTT. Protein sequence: CASSGGAGLGNQPQHF.